This T cell receptor beta chain was documented in a study of blood T cell repertoires in COVID-19. Study information: The study drew acute and convalescent COVID-19 samples from the United States, Italy and Spain.

Repertoires were generated with immunoSEQ multiplex PCR, while TCRdb's copy carries only in-frame clones and drops some. The sample records approximately 82,000 clones, more than 70% being singletons. The V gene end was trimmed by 3 bases and the J gene end by 8 bases; junction bases not matched to a gene: 6. The CDR3 length is 13 residues. The germline V gene encodes CDR1 GTSNPN and CDR2 SVGIG (reference sequence). The chain links TRBV30 to TRBJ1-4; TRBD1 matches 7 bases. The source of this sequence is a woman aged 60 to 75 with acute or convalescent COVID-19. The sequenced sample consisted of peripheral blood. The CDR3 reads CAWRRTGVEKLFF. The CDR3 nucleotides are TGTGCCTGGAGACGTACAGGGGTAGAAAAACTGTTTTTT.